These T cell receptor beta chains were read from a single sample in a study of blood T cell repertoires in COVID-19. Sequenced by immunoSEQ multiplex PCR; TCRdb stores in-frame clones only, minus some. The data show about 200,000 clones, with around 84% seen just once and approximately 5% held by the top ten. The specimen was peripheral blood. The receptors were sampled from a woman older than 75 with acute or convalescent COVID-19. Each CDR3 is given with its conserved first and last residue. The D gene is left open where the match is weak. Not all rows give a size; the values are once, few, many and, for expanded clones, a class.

DNA: TGTGCCAGCAGTTACGCTGTTGGGACAGGTTGGCCGCCCCTCCACTTT
CDR3: CASSYAVGTGWPPLHF
size: -
V: TRBV6-5
D: TRBD1
J: TRBJ1-6

DNA: TGTGCCAGCACAAGCACTAGCGGGTCCTACGAGCAGTACTTC
CDR3: CASTSTSGSYEQYF
size: -
V: TRBV5-4
D: TRBD2
J: TRBJ2-7

DNA: TGTGCCAGCAGCTTAACGGGAGGGCCGATGGAGACCCAGTACTTC
CDR3: CASSLTGGPMETQYF
size: once
V: TRBV7-2
D: TRBD2
J: TRBJ2-5

DNA: TGTGCCAGCAGCGTTACTACTAGCGGGAAGAACACCGGGGAGCTGTTTTTT
CDR3: CASSVTTSGKNTGELFF
size: -
V: TRBV7-3
D: TRBD2
J: TRBJ2-2

DNA: TGCGCCAGCAGCCTCGGGGGCACCGGGGAGCTGTTTTTT
CDR3: CASSLGGTGELFF
size: -
V: TRBV5-1
D: -
J: TRBJ2-2

DNA: TGTGCCAGCAGTCGCGGCCGGGATGCGCGTCAGCCCCAGCATTTT
CDR3: CASSRGRDARQPQHF
size: -
V: TRBV27
D: -
J: TRBJ1-5

DNA: TGTGCCAGCAGCGCCGACAGGGGGCGAGAAAAACTGTTTTTT
CDR3: CASSADRGREKLFF
size: -
V: TRBV9
D: TRBD1
J: TRBJ1-4

DNA: TGTGCCAGCAGCCCGAGGGGAGCGGGCGAGCAGTACTTC
CDR3: CASSPRGAGEQYF
size: -
V: TRBV12-3/TRBV12-4
D: -
J: TRBJ2-7

DNA: TGTGCCAGCTCATCAGACATCGAAGAGACCCAGTACTTC
CDR3: CASSSDIEETQYF
size: -
V: TRBV18
D: -
J: TRBJ2-5

DNA: TGTGCCAGCAGCCAAGATACTAATCAGCCCCAGCATTTT
CDR3: CASSQDTNQPQHF
size: -
V: TRBV3-1/TRBV3-2
D: -
J: TRBJ1-5

DNA: TGTGCCAGCAGTTTAGGGGGGAAACTGAACACTGAAGCTTTCTTT
CDR3: CASSLGGKLNTEAFF
size: -
V: TRBV27
D: -
J: TRBJ1-1

DNA: TGTGCCAGCAGCTTGGGGCTGCGACAGGTGAACACTGAAGCTTTCTTT
CDR3: CASSLGLRQVNTEAFF
size: -
V: TRBV7-9
D: -
J: TRBJ1-1

DNA: TGCAGCGTTGTGGCTTGGGGATACGGACTAGCGGGAGTCAATGAGCAGTTCTTC
CDR3: CSVVAWGYGLAGVNEQFF
size: -
V: TRBV29-1
D: TRBD2
J: TRBJ2-1

DNA: TGTGCCAGCAGTTACAGGGGAATAAACACCGGGGAGCTGTTTTTT
CDR3: CASSYRGINTGELFF
size: -
V: TRBV6-5
D: -
J: TRBJ2-2

DNA: TGTGCCAGCAGCCGATCCGGGGGCGGGGAGCTGTTTTTT
CDR3: CASSRSGGGELFF
size: few
V: TRBV7-9
D: -
J: TRBJ2-2

DNA: TGTGCCAGCACACCAGGGCTCTCCTACGAGCAGTACTTC
CDR3: CASTPGLSYEQYF
size: -
V: TRBV28
D: -
J: TRBJ2-7

DNA: TGTGCCAGCAGCCAGGGAGGAAGGCGCAATCAGCCCCAGCATTTT
CDR3: CASSQGGRRNQPQHF
size: -
V: TRBV5-6
D: -
J: TRBJ1-5

DNA: TGTGCCAGCAGTCACCAGACAGGGCGTGAGCAGTTCTTC
CDR3: CASSHQTGREQFF
size: -
V: TRBV6-6
D: TRBD1
J: TRBJ2-1

DNA: TGTGCCAGCAGCTCAGCCGGGTTCCCTCCATATGGCTACACCTTC
CDR3: CASSSAGFPPYGYTF
size: few
V: TRBV7-9
D: -
J: TRBJ1-2